This T cell receptor beta chain was sequenced in a study of blood T cells in healthy people across ages. Study-level points and caveats: Unsorted PBMC input precluded a conclusive naive versus antigen-experienced comparison.

This clonotype has a count of ten or more. Its cognate antigen is unknown. This CDR3 region has 19 residues. V lost 0 bases, J lost 3 bases, and 15 bases stayed unmatched. The germline V gene has CDR1 LGHNA and CDR2 YSLEER. A J-beta primer mix and a sample-barcoded 5' primer were used in a second PCR of roughly 6 to 12 cycles. Via MiXCR, TCRdb re-called the 5' RACE reads, giving one row per CDR3 protein. The sample yields about 1.7 million distinct CDR3 sequences, about 28% seen once. The TCR sequence derives from a woman aged 25 to 39 in good health. The chain employs TRBV4-3 and TRBJ2-5; 8 nucleotides line up with TRBD2. Material: blood. The CDR3 is CASSQDSSSQAGAEETQYF. CDR3 nucleotides: TGCGCCAGCAGCCAAGATTCGTCGTCCCAAGCGGGAGCGGAAGAGACCCAGTACTTC.